This TCR beta chain comes out of a study of cytomegalovirus exposure and HLA in healthy donors. In the PCR, 60 Vbeta and 13 Jbeta primers were used. Method: immunoSEQ multiplex PCR; TCRdb's copy keeps in-frame clones and lacks some. The sample lists 150,000 to 200,000 clones, around three quarters seen once, with more than 0.55% in the top ten. Trimming took 0 bases from V and 0 from J, leaving 15 bases between them. CDR3 size: 17 residues. Germline CDR1 is SGHAT and CDR2 is FQNNGV. The chain joins TRBV11-2 to TRBJ2-7; D is uncertain. Sequenced sample: PBMCs. The clonotype comes from a woman in her 40s in good health and CMV-seronegative. CDR3: CASSLDSGQARSYEQYF. DNA of the CDR3: TGTGCCAGCAGCTTAGATTCTGGGCAGGCCCGCTCCTACGAGCAGTACTTC.